What follows are 2 T cell receptor beta chains derived from one specimen sequenced in a study of Ad26.COV2.S vaccination and SARS-CoV-2 variants. The treatment was: around 19 received Ad26.COV2.S at low or high dose, single or two shots; several received placebo; per-sample allocation not given. All samples were drawn on day 63, counting from the first vaccine or placebo injection. TCRdb's table, derived via immunoSEQ multiplex PCR, lists solely in-frame clones and lacks some. The table shows 350,000 to 500,000 clones, with roughly 88% occurring only once. This sample comprised peripheral blood, obtained in a trial of Ad26.COV2.S vaccine versus placebo. The receptors stem from a person aged 18 to 59 who received the Ad26.COV2.S COVID-19 vaccine or a placebo.

As concerns this clone: Other nucleotide sequences in the sample specify the same CDR3. J is TRBJ2-3 and V is TRBV27; no definite D call. Trimming took 6 bases from V and 3 from J, leaving 4 bases between them. From germline, CDR1 is MNHEY and CDR2 SMNVEV (reference sequence). CDR3 length equals 11 residues. CDR3 sequence reads: CASSTTDTQYF. For the CDR3, the DNA is TGTGCCAGCAGCACAACAGATACGCAGTATTTT.

This clone was detected only once. The chain recombines TRBV29-1 with TRBJ2-7; possibly TRBD2 for D (6 bases). Germline lookup yields CDR1 SQVTM and CDR2 ANQGSEA. V was clipped by 3 bases and J by 12 bases, with 15 bases between them. CDR3 length: 11 residues. CDR3 DNA sequence: TGCAGCGTTGAGGTATCGACTAGGGTGTACTTC. It translates to CSVEVSTRVYF.